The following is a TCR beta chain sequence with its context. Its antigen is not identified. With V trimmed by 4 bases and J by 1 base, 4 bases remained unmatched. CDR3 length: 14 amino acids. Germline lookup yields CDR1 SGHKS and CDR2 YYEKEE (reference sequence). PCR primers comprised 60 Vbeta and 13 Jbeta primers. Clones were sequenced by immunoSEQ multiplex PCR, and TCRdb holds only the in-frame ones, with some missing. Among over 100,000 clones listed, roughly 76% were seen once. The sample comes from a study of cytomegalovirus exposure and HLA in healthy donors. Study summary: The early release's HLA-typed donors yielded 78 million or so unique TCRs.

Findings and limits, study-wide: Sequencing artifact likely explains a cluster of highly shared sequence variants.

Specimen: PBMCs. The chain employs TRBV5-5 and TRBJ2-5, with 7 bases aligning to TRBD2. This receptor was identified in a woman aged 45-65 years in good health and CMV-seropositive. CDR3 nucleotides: TGTGCCAGCAGCCCCGGGGGGAGCCAAGAGACCCAGTACTTC. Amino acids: CASSPGGSQETQYF.